This T cell receptor (beta chain) came from a study of T cells in localized non-small cell lung cancer (TCRdb year 2020). In the study overall: Comparing tumors with uninvolved tumor-adjacent lungs, the study looked at the T cell repertoires of 200 to 250 patients with early-stage NSCLC. The cohort consisted of a few hundred treatment-naive NSCLC patients whose localized lung tumors had been resected. NSCLC patients had a mean age of approximately 66 years, and around 140 were male and nearly 110 female. Overall study outcomes, separate from this receptor: Of the top 100 tumor clones, a median of approximately 60 were detected in paired uninvolved adjacent lung; under 35 were also among that lung's top 100. The highest T cell clonality was observed in uninvolved tumor-adjacent lung, where clonality exceeded that of tumor, suggesting that antigenic responses were more focused in uninvolved tumor-adjacent lung. Longer overall survival was associated with higher T cell density in blood, whereas shorter survival was associated with higher clonality in adjacent lung. Since the design was exploratory, TCR variables were selected using unadjusted p-values with no false-discovery rate correction. Because multi-region tumor sequencing was not performed, intratumor heterogeneity could not be ruled out.

This clone was seen more than once but under ten times. What this receptor recognizes is not known. Base qualities were left out, and no much larger clone turns up one base away. From its cysteine to its phenylalanine, the CDR3 spans 14 amino acids. The kept DNA is CDR3 alone, 42 bases in frame from the first base. Deletion took 10 bases off V and 3 bases off J, with a span of 17 bases between the germline ends. The CDR1 and CDR2 encoded by the germline V gene are MNHGY and SAAAGT. Uninvolved adjacent lung was taken at least 2 cm from the tumor margin and confirmed free of atypia by two independent pathologists. At diagnosis, peripheral blood, uninvolved tumor-adjacent lung and tumor were collected and were preserved as a mix of fresh-frozen and FFPE material. The immunoSEQ Assay was used to sequence TCR beta CDR3 regions from DNA. The original pipeline was this. T cell density was computed as TCR beta template counts normalized to usable DNA estimated by amplifying housekeeping genes. Using the preseqR package, richness was estimated by extrapolating to 120,000 templates for tissue samples and 400,000 templates for PBMC samples. Clonality was defined by subtracting Pielou's evenness from one. To identify tissue-enriched TCRs, differential abundance testing was run on productive amino-acid clonotypes with a minimum total count of 5 and an alpha of 0.1. Repertoire overlap between compartments was quantified with the Jaccard Index and Morisita Overlap Index. GLIPH grouped TCR beta CDR3s together with public tetramer-defined viral CDR3s, and a viral motif had to include at least three viral sequences and show V-gene enrichment. What TCRdb holds here is the immuneACCESS table cut down to in-frame rearrangements. Part of the clones is not present; checked against another copy, under half of the missing clones reflect an unresolved V gene, and the others are unexplained. The DNA gave D and trimming, while V, J and clone size come from that table. Across this sample there are some 1,400 clones, with around 25% seen only once. The ten top clones hold 15% to 20% of the sample.

This specimen consisted of normal lung tissue next to the tumor, obtained before any cancer treatment. This clonotype was sampled from a woman aged 40-69 years with stage I squamous cell lung carcinoma. This receptor chain uses TRBV6-8 and TRBJ2-3, with TRBD1 perhaps the D gene, on 6 matching bases. CDR3 sequence: CAITEDSSTDTQYF. Read as DNA, the sequence is TGTGCCATCACCGAGGACAGTAGTACAGATACGCAGTATTTT.